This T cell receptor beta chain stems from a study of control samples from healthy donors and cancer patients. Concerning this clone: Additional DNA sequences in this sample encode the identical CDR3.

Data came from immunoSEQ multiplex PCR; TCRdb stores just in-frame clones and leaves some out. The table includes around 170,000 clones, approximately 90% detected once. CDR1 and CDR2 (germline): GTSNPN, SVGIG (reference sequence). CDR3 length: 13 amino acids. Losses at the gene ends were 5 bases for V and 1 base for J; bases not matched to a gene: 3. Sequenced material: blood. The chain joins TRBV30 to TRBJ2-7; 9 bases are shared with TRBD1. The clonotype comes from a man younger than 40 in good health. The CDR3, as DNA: TGTGCCTGGGAACAGGGGGCTTCCTACGAGCAGTACTTC. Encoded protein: CAWEQGASYEQYF.